The clone carrying this T cell receptor (beta chain) is deemed medium-sized by its frequency. Progenitor exhausted-like CD8+ memory cells (TPEX) were CCR7+ PD-1+ TIGIT+. This sample is part of a study of human CD8 memory T cell subsets. There are 19 residues in the CDR3. CDR1 and CDR2 (germline): LNHNV, YYDKDF (reference sequence). Researchers made TCR beta libraries via UMI-labeled 5' RACE. TCRdb reprocessed the 5' RACE reads, with one entry per CDR3 protein and no DNA. The table lists several thousand distinct CDR3 sequences. Sequenced material: CD8+ T cells from PBMCs. The V gene is TRBV15, the J gene TRBJ2-1; the D call of TRBD1 rests on TCRdb alone, since no DNA is present to check it. This receptor was obtained from a human donor in good health. The CDR3 is CATSVQTGSLIASYNEQFF.